This T cell receptor (beta chain) was recovered during a study of cytotoxic CD8 clonotypes in ibrutinib-treated CLL. General study points: Sustained-remission and progressing patients were not sampled at matched times.

V gave up 5 bases and J gave up 9 bases, with 11 bases separating them. Germline-derived CDR1 and CDR2 are SGHNT and YENEEA. The CDR3 has 12 residues. This clone was seen at least ten times. Its cognate antigen is unknown. The protocol was immunoSEQ multiplex PCR, while the TCRdb copy is restricted to in-frame clones and leaves out a portion. The sample records approximately 100,000 clones, roughly 60% being singletons. The sequencing here drew on PBMCs, taken after 24 months of ibrutinib treatment. The sequence was collected from a human donor with chronic lymphocytic leukemia. The V gene is TRBV11-3, the J gene TRBJ2-1; D perhaps matches TRBD2 (6 bases). The CDR3 DNA reads TGTGCCAGCAGCAGTCTGGGGGGTGAGCAGTTCTTC. This translates into CASSSLGGEQFF.